This T cell receptor (beta chain) is drawn from a study of cytomegalovirus exposure and HLA in healthy donors. Study outcomes and limitations: It was found in a later analysis that first-cohort TCR clusters tended to co-occur in the 90 to 150 validation repertoires.

Profiled with immunoSEQ multiplex PCR; TCRdb holds only in-frame clones, not every one. The repertoire holds around 71,000 clones, with just under 95% as singletons. Comment on this clone: Its antigen is not known.

This TCR came from a man between 18 and 35 years old in good health and CMV-seropositive. Material for sequencing was PBMCs.

The CDR3 DNA reads TGTGCCAGCAGCCCTTACTTTAAAATTACCTACGAGCAGTACTTC. Translation gives CASSPYFKITYEQYF. This sequence joins TRBV6-5 and TRBJ2-7; no clear D gene. The CDR3 has 15 residues. Trimming removed 6 bases from V and 2 bases from J, with 17 bases in between. CDR1 and CDR2 (germline): MNHEY, SVGAGI.